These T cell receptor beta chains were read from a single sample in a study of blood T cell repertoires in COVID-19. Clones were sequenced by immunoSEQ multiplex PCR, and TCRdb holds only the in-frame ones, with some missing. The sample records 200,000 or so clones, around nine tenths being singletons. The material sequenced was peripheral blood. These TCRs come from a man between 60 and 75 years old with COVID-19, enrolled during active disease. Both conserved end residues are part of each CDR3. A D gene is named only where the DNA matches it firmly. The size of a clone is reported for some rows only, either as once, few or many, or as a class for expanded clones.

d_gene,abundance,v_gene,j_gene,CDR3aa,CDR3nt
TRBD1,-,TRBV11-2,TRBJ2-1,CASSFGGQGQRYEQFF,TGTGCCAGCAGCTTCGGCGGACAGGGTCAAAGGTATGAGCAGTTCTTC
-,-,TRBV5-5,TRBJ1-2,CASSLIGGNYGYTF,TGTGCCAGCAGCTTGATAGGGGGAAACTATGGCTACACCTTC
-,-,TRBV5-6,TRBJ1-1,CASSLDQGNTEAFF,TGTGCCAGCAGCCTTGATCAGGGGAACACTGAAGCTTTCTTT
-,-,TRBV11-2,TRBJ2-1,CASSLDAGADEQFF,TGTGCCAGCAGCTTAGATGCGGGGGCGGATGAGCAGTTCTTC
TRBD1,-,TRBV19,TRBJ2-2,CASNPGQGMPGELFF,TGTGCCAGTAATCCGGGACAGGGTATGCCCGGGGAGCTGTTTTTT
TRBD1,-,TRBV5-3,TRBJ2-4,CARSFKVFSWDREMGESKNIQYF,TGTGCCAGAAGCTTTAAGGTGTTTTCTTGGGACAGGGAAATGGGAGAATCCAAAAACATTCAGTACTTC
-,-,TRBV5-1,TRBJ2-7,CASSPVSGRVGEQYF,TGCGCCAGCAGCCCCGTCTCGGGCAGGGTGGGGGAGCAGTACTTC
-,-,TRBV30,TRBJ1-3,CAWSRAFSGNTIYF,TGTGCCTGGAGCAGGGCCTTCTCTGGAAACACCATATATTTT
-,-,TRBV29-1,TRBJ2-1,CSVDRGSSYNEQFF,TGCAGCGTTGACCGGGGGAGCTCCTACAATGAGCAGTTCTTC
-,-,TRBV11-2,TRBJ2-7,CASSLEWALLSYEQYF,TGTGCCAGCAGCTTAGAATGGGCTCTGCTCTCCTACGAGCAGTACTTC
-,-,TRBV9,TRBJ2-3,CASSQAPQGYTDTQYF,TGTGCCAGCAGTCAAGCCCCCCAGGGGTACACAGATACGCAGTATTTT
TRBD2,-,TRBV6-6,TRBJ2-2,CASRPGTSGGPGELFF,TGTGCCAGCAGACCCGGGACTAGCGGTGGGCCCGGGGAGCTGTTTTTT
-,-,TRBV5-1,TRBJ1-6,CASSMNTDNSPLHF,TGCGCCAGCAGCATGAACACAGATAATTCACCCCTCCACTTT
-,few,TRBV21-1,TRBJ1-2,CASSPPWASGGDGYTF,TGTGCCAGCAGCCCCCCTTGGGCGTCGGGGGGCGACGGCTACACCTTC
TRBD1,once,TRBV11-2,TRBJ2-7,CASSFGTGVYEQYF,TGTGCCAGCAGCTTCGGGACAGGGGTCTACGAGCAGTACTTC
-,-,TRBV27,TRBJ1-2,CASSPTWGEANYGYTF,TGTGCCAGCAGTCCCACATGGGGCGAAGCTAACTATGGCTACACCTTC
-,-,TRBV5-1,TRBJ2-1,CASSPLLGSSYNEQFF,TGCGCCAGCAGCCCGCTCTTGGGCAGCTCCTACAATGAGCAGTTCTTC
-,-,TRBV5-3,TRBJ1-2,CARIRHRVFGYTF,TGTGCCAGAATCCGTCACAGGGTCTTTGGCTACACCTTC
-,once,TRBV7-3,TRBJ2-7,CASSSGLGANQYF,TGTGCCAGCAGCTCGGGACTCGGCGCCAATCAGTACTTC
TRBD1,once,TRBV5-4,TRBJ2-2,CASSQTGTPGELFF,TGTGCCAGCAGCCAGACAGGGACCCCCGGGGAGCTGTTTTTT
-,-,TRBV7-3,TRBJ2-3,CASSLTMGTPNTDTQYF,TGTGCCAGCAGCTTAACGATGGGGACACCGAACACAGATACGCAGTATTTT
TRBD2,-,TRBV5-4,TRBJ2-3,CASSWSGGMTDTQYF,TGTGCCAGCAGCTGGAGCGGGGGAATGACAGATACGCAGTATTTT
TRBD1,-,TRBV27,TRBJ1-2,CASSLPTDRGASF,TGTGCCAGCAGTTTACCGACGGACAGGGGGGCCAGCTTC
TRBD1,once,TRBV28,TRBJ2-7,CASSLLVTGFDEQYF,TGTGCCAGCAGTTTGCTTGTGACAGGGTTCGACGAGCAGTACTTC
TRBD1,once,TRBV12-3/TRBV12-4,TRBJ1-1,CASSLTGMPFF,TGTGCCAGCAGCCTGACAGGGATGCCTTTCTTT
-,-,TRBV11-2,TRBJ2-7,CASSLDRGGEQYF,TGTGCCAGCAGCTTAGACCGAGGCGGCGAGCAGTACTTC
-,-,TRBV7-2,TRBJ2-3,CASSLAYSAASTDTQYF,TGTGCCAGCAGCTTAGCATATAGCGCTGCTAGCACAGATACGCAGTATTTT
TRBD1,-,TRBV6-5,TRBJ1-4,CASSYSTGVMEKLFF,TGTGCCAGCAGTTACTCGACAGGGGTGATGGAAAAACTGTTTTTT
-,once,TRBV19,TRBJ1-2,CASSPGTMYGYTF,TGTGCCAGTAGTCCCGGGACAATGTATGGCTACACCTTC
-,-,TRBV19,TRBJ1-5,CASSTPRGDNQPQHF,TGTGCCAGTAGTACCCCCCGGGGAGATAATCAGCCCCAGCATTTT
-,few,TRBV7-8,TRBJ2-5,CASSFPRGAETQYF,TGTGCCAGCAGCTTTCCCAGGGGCGCAGAGACCCAGTACTTC
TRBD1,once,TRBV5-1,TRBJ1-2,CASSSRTGDGYTF,TGCGCCAGCAGCTCACGGACAGGGGATGGCTACACCTTC
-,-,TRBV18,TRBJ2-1,CASSPDTGYGEQFF,TGTGCCAGCTCACCTGATACAGGGTACGGTGAGCAGTTCTTC
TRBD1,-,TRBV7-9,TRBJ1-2,CASTVRGQDWSYTF,TGTGCCAGCACCGTCCGAGGACAGGATTGGAGCTATACCTTC
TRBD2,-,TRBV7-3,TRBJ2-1,CASSSSGGSYNEQFF,TGTGCCAGCAGCTCCAGCGGGGGCTCCTACAATGAGCAGTTCTTC
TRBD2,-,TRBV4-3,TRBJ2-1,CASSQELGTSGSQGQFF,TGCGCCAGCAGCCAAGAGCTAGGGACTAGCGGGAGCCAAGGGCAGTTCTTC
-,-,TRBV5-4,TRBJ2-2,CASSLKGNRPDTGELFF,TGTGCCAGCAGCCTGAAGGGGAATCGGCCTGACACCGGGGAGCTGTTTTTT
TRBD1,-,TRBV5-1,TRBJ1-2,CASSFGQGDGYTF,TGCGCCAGCAGCTTCGGACAGGGGGATGGCTACACCTTC
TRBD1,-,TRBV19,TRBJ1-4,CASSPTGGLTNEKLFF,TGTGCCAGTAGCCCGACAGGGGGCCTAACTAATGAAAAACTGTTTTTT
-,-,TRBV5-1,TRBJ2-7,CASSLKTGSYEQYF,TGCGCCAGCAGCTTGAAAACAGGGTCCTACGAGCAGTACTTC
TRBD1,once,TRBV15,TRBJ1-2,CATQQGQGYGYTF,TGTGCCACCCAGCAGGGACAGGGCTATGGCTACACCTTC
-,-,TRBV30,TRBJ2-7,CAWSVWGTEGQYF,TGTGCCTGGAGTGTTTGGGGGACGGAGGGGCAGTACTTC
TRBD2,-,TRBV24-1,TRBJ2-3,CATSDPGGRLRDTQYF,TGTGCCACCAGTGACCCGGGGGGAAGGCTAAGGGATACGCAGTATTTT
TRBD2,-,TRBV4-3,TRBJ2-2,CASSQDWGLAGVGGELFF,TGCGCCAGCAGCCAAGACTGGGGACTAGCGGGAGTTGGCGGGGAGCTGTTTTTT
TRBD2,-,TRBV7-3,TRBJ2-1,CASSARKTSGGASHNEQFF,TGTGCCAGCAGCGCCAGAAAGACTAGCGGGGGGGCCTCTCACAATGAGCAGTTCTTC
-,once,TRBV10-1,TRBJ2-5,CASRLVGAFEETQYF,TGCGCCAGCCGCTTGGTGGGGGCTTTCGAAGAGACCCAGTACTTC
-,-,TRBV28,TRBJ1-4,CASSTGLGEEKLFF,TGTGCCAGCAGTACAGGGTTAGGAGAGGAAAAACTGTTTTTT
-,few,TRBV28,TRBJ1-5,CASSPFGSWSNQPQHF,TGTGCCAGCAGTCCGTTTGGGAGCTGGAGCAATCAGCCCCAGCATTTT
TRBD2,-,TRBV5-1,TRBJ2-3,CASSPGTSGRSAQYF,TGCGCCAGCAGCCCAGGGACTAGCGGGAGGAGTGCGCAGTATTTT
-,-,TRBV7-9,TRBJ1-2,CASSLAGGNPYGYTF,TGTGCCAGCAGCTTAGCGGGCGGGAATCCCTATGGCTACACCTTC
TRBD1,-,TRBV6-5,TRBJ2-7,CASSYLGQGGYEQYF,TGTGCCAGCAGTTACTTGGGACAGGGAGGCTACGAGCAGTACTTC
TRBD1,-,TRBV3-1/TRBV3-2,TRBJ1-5,CASSFNDRGNQPQHF,TGTGCCAGCAGCTTTAATGACAGGGGCAATCAGCCCCAGCATTTT
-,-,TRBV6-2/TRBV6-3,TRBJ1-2,CASSVTGILGGYTF,TGTGCCAGCAGTGTCACAGGAATATTAGGTGGCTACACCTTC
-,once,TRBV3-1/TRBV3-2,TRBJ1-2,CASSLGVNYGYTF,TGTGCCAGCAGTCTCGGAGTTAACTATGGCTACACCTTC
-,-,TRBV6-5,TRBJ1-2,CASSYSIQDPDPSF,TGTGCCAGCAGTTACTCGATACAGGACCCAGACCCTTCCTTC